This T cell receptor (beta chain) was sequenced in a study of regulatory T cells in long-lasting Graves disease. The wider study: Recently diagnosed Graves' patients had received antithyroid drugs for under 3 months.

Arm-PCR of CDR3 regions and iRepertoire HTBI primers were used to build TCR beta libraries. TCRdb re-derived calls from the multiplex PCR reads in MiXCR, one entry per CDR3 protein. This table has roughly 420,000 distinct CDR3 sequences, around 15% appearing once. Stated time point: newly diagnosed GD, antithyroid drugs for less than 3 months. With RNA extracted from PBMCs as input, the TCR library was made. EDTA tubes collected around 10 milliliters of peripheral blood. The data also belong to a second study, concerning T cells in Graves' hyperthyroidism and ophthalmopathy. Per that study: A model of 13 V-J features distinguished ophthalmopathy from stable hyperthyroidism. With a median lead of about 6.9 months before onset, the model predicted ophthalmopathy.

The receptor was isolated from a woman in her 30s with Graves disease. The sample was peripheral blood mononuclear cells (PBMCs), taken at new diagnosis, from a patient treated with antithyroid drugs.

CDR3 residues: CASSDPDTLANTGELFF. DNA for the CDR3: TGTGCCAGCAGTGACCCCGACACGTTGGCGAACACCGGGGAGCTGTTTTTT. J is TRBJ2-2 and V is TRBV6-1, with unresolved D. The ends were cut back, 3 bases at V and 0 bases at J, with 14 bases in the middle. Germline CDR1 and CDR2: MNHNS and SASEGT. The CDR3 sequence is 17 residues long.